This paragraph covers one T cell receptor beta chain sequence. This clone was counted a few times. Its target antigen remains unknown. Base quality data are lacking; no much larger clone is found one base away. The sample originates from a study of beta chain features in type 1 diabetes listed by TCRdb under 2018. Concerning the study at large: No differences in mean age, gender distribution, total cell number or subset yield were found between patients and healthy donors. A total of 107,917,701 sorted cells were examined across all samples, and a strong correlation was observed between cell number per subset and RNA yield. In the study, TCRB repertoires of sorted circulating CD4+ T cell subsets from recently diagnosed type 1 diabetes patients were compared with those of matched healthy donors. Whereas all 28 donors provided naive and central memory subsets, regulatory and stem cell-like memory subsets were isolated from just 8 patients and about eight healthy donors.

From each donor, a single peripheral blood sample of about 110 mL on average was drawn into heparinised tubes. A BD FACSAria II and a panel including CD45RO, CCR7, CD25, CD127, CD95 and CD27 were used to sort naive, central memory, regulatory and stem cell-like memory CD4+ T cells. A purity above 95% was achieved for all sorted populations. Right away, PBMCs were isolated by Lymphoprep density gradient centrifugation and were stained directly, with no culture step. So that batch effects would be minimized, each experiment stained and sorted samples in pairs, pairing one healthy donor with one patient. The CDR3 contains 15 residues, cysteine and phenylalanine counted. Only CDR3 DNA remains: 45 bases, in frame from the first base. CDR1 and CDR2 are read off the germline V gene (reference sequence) as LNHNV and YYDKDF. Trimming removed 3 bases from V and 7 bases from J; the gene matches leave 5 bases unexplained.

All of the isolated RNA was reverse transcribed with the High Capacity cDNA Reverse Transcription Kit, so expressed TCRB transcripts were sequenced. Deep immunoSEQ sequencing was applied to naive, central memory and regulatory T cell samples, giving an average of around 3.8 million total reads per sample. Sorted cells were lysed in RLT buffer, and RNA was extracted using DNase-treated RNeasy Micro or Mini kits according to cell number. To prevent cross-contamination, every cell subset was processed on its own, while patient and healthy donor samples were processed together. The immunoSEQ multiplex PCR was used to amplify TCRB sequences from cDNA, generating 87-bp fragments that spanned the CDR3 region. Sequencing of the amplicons was performed on the Illumina HiSeq platform. Turning to the authors' computational methods: Synthetic template baselines were used to correct PCR bias computationally, reads within Hamming distance 2 were collapsed together, and singletons that could not be merged were discarded. By aligning reads against IMGT, V, D and J genes, CDR3 length, and insertions or deletions at six rearrangement sites were assigned. Within each subset, clonotype counts were normalized to sorted cell number, and only after that were true diversity and Gini coefficients computed with the tcR R package. The overlap coefficient, calculated on TCRB nucleotide sequences, was used to quantify repertoire sharing. TCRdb took this table from immuneACCESS and kept in-frame rearrangements with V and J called. Such tables lack part of the clones; where checked against another copy, unresolved V genes explain under half of the gap, and the rest is unexplained. The V and J calls and clone size were taken over from that table, and D and trimming were inferred from the DNA. The sample profile shows about 140,000 clones; about 9.7% of them were found once. Together, the top ten hold approximately 0.65% of the sample.

Here is what the overall study found, with its caveats: HLA sub-analyses involved small numbers of individuals, so any influence of HLA type on TCRB rearrangement remained unresolved. Shorter templates might be favored by PCR, yet because patient and control samples were amplified and corrected together, any such skew would affect both groups equally. Type 1 diabetes patients showed a moderate but significant shortening of TCRB CDR3 length in all four CD4+ subsets. Patients with type 1 diabetes made fewer insertions and deleted more nucleotides at VDJ recombination sites, implying thymic rearrangement abnormalities. Naive, central memory and regulatory TCRB repertoires appeared to be more similar among patients than among healthy donors. Because cDNA rather than genomic DNA was sequenced, highly expressing activated cells could have been over-represented, although no difference in activation and CD3 levels was found between groups.

The TCR comes from a woman between 40 and 50 years old in good health. Sequencing used central memory CD4+ T cells from blood. The rearranged chain carries TRBV15 and TRBJ2-1; 11 of the junction bases match TRBD2. DNA sequence: TGTGCCACCAGCAGTCTAGCGGGGGGATGGAATGAGCAGTTCTTC. Translation gives CATSSLAGGWNEQFF.